This is a list of T cell receptor beta chains from one sample in a study of cytomegalovirus exposure and HLA in healthy donors. TCRdb's copy holds only in-frame clones and misses some; the assay was immunoSEQ multiplex PCR. The sample records 170,000 or so clones, about four fifths being singletons. Source material: PBMCs. Source of these receptors: a woman aged 50 to 65 in good health and CMV-seropositive. The CDR3 runs from the conserved cysteine through the conserved F or W. Fields, in order: J gene, clone size, D gene, V gene, CDR3 protein, CDR3 DNA. A D gene is named only where the DNA matches it firmly. Clone sizes are given selectively: once, few, many, or a class where the clone is expanded.

TRBJ1-3	-	-	TRBV10-3	CAIRRVPRRSSGNTIYF	TGTGCCATCAGGAGGGTCCCACGGCGGAGCTCTGGAAACACCATATATTTT
TRBJ2-7	-	-	TRBV18	CASSPPPLAAGVQGEQYF	TGTGCCAGCTCACCACCTCCCCTGGCGGCGGGAGTGCAGGGGGAGCAGTACTTC
TRBJ1-2	-	-	TRBV28	CASSVEIYGYTF	TGTGCCAGCAGTGTCGAGATCTATGGCTACACCTTC
TRBJ1-2	-	-	TRBV7-2	CASSFRQADGYTF	TGTGCCAGCAGCTTCCGACAGGCGGATGGCTACACCTTC
TRBJ1-3	-	-	TRBV5-4	CASSLDMAAVGNTIYF	TGTGCCAGCAGCTTGGATATGGCGGCGGTAGGAAACACCATATATTTT
TRBJ1-5	-	TRBD1	TRBV25-1	CASSGAGGRIAEQPQHF	TGTGCCAGCAGTGGGGCAGGGGGACGGATTGCGGAACAGCCCCAGCATTTT
TRBJ2-1	-	TRBD2	TRBV9	CASSVTTSGGYNEQFF	TGTGCCAGCAGCGTTACAACTAGCGGGGGGTACAATGAGCAGTTCTTC
TRBJ1-6	-	TRBD1	TRBV7-2	CASSLGGTGHSPLHF	TGTGCCAGCAGCTTAGGGGGGACAGGTCATTCACCCCTCCACTTT
TRBJ1-1	-	-	TRBV5-5	CASLQGWQTEAFF	TGTGCCAGCCTTCAGGGGTGGCAGACTGAAGCTTTCTTT
TRBJ2-7	few	TRBD2	TRBV7-9	CASSPPFGLAGAKTYEQYF	TGTGCCAGCAGCCCCCCGTTCGGACTAGCGGGCGCCAAAACCTACGAGCAGTACTTC
TRBJ2-3	-	-	TRBV7-9	CASSSQGTGITDTQYF	TGTGCCAGCAGCTCACAGGGTACAGGCATAACAGATACGCAGTATTTT
TRBJ1-5	-	-	TRBV19	CASSYGTERRPQHF	TGTGCCAGTAGTTACGGGACTGAACGCCGGCCCCAGCATTTT
TRBJ2-1	-	TRBD1	TRBV4-3	CASSQDAGTGYNEQFF	TGCGCCAGCAGCCAAGATGCCGGGACAGGCTACAATGAGCAGTTCTTC
TRBJ2-1	-	-	TRBV7-2	CASSSGQSGGNEQFF	TGTGCCAGCAGCTCCGGACAGTCTGGAGGCAATGAGCAGTTCTTC
TRBJ1-1	-	-	TRBV19	CASSLGDSRAFF	TGTGCCAGTAGTTTAGGGGACTCACGGGCTTTCTTT
TRBJ2-7	-	-	TRBV5-4	CASSLDLGSEQYF	TGTGCCAGCAGCTTGGACTTAGGGAGCGAGCAGTACTTC
TRBJ1-1	few	-	TRBV28	CASSLNPARTNTEAFF	TGTGCCAGCAGTTTAAATCCCGCCAGAACGAACACTGAAGCTTTCTTT
TRBJ1-2	-	-	TRBV9	CASSVAWGQGDGYGYTF	TGTGCCAGCAGCGTAGCTTGGGGGCAAGGGGACGGCTATGGCTACACCTTC
TRBJ1-2	-	-	TRBV7-2	CASSLRAGIIANYGYTF	TGTGCCAGCAGCCTAAGGGCAGGGATTATAGCTAACTATGGCTACACCTTC
TRBJ1-3	-	-	TRBV23-1	CASTLPRGAGNTIYF	TGCGCCAGCACCCTCCCCCGGGGGGCTGGAAACACCATATATTTT
TRBJ1-1	-	-	TRBV20-1	CSARGQPEAFF	TGCAGTGCTAGAGGACAGCCTGAAGCTTTCTTT
TRBJ2-7	-	TRBD1	TRBV6-5	CASRDSGTGSYEQYF	TGTGCCAGCAGAGATTCCGGGACAGGCTCCTACGAGCAGTACTTC
TRBJ1-2	-	TRBD1	TRBV5-8	CASSLGDSVRRGYTF	TGTGCCAGCAGCTTAGGGGACAGCGTGCGACGTGGCTACACCTTC